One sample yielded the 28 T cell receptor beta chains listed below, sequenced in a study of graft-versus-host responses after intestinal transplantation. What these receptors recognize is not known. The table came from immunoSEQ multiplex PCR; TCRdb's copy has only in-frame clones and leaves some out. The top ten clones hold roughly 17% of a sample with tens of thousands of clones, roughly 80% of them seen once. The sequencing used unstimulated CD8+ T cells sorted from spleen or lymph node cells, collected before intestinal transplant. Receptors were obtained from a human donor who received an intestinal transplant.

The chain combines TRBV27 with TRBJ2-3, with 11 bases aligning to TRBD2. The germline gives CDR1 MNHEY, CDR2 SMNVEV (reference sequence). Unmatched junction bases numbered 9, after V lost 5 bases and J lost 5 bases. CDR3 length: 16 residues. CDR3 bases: TGTGCCAGCAGTGGGAGACTAGCGGGGTTTGTAGATACGCAGTATTTT. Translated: CASSGRLAGFVDTQYF.

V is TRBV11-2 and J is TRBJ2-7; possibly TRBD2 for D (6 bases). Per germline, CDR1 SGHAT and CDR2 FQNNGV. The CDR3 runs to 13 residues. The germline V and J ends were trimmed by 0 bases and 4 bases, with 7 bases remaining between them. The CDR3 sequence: CASSLDSGYEQYF. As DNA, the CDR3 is TGTGCCAGCAGCTTAGACAGCGGGTACGAGCAGTACTTC.

CDR3 nucleotide sequence: TGTGCCAGCAGTCCCACCCCCGGGGGGGTCAATCAGCCCCAGCATTTT. It translates to CASSPTPGGVNQPQHF. The gene calls are TRBV28 and TRBJ1-5; perhaps TRBD1 as D (5 bases). CDR1 MDHEN and CDR2 SYDVKM come from the germline V gene. Trimming left V 5 bases short and J 3 bases short, with 17 bases between. The CDR3 totals 16 residues.

The CDR3 coding sequence is TGTGCCAGCAGTTATTTTCGGAGCCGCCTAGCCAAAAACATTCAGTACTTC. Its translation is CASSYFRSRLAKNIQYF. V is TRBV6-9 and J is TRBJ2-4; D not certain. The CDR3 has 17 amino acids. Trimming took 1 base from V and 0 from J, leaving 13 bases between them. Germline V gene lookup returns CDR1 MNHGY and CDR2 SVAAGI.

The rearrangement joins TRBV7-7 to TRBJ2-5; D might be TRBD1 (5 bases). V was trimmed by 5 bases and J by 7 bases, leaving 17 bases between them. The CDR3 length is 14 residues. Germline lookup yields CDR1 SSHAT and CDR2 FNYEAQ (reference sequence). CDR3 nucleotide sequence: TGTGCCAGCAGCCCCAGGGCCTACATGGGGACCCAGTACTTC. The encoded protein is CASSPRAYMGTQYF.

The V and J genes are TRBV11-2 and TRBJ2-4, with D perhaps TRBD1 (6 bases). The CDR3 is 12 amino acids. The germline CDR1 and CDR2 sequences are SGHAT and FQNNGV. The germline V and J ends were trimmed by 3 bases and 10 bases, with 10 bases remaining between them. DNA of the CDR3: TGTGCCAGCAGCTTTTCAGGGGATATTCAGTACTTC. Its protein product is CASSFSGDIQYF.

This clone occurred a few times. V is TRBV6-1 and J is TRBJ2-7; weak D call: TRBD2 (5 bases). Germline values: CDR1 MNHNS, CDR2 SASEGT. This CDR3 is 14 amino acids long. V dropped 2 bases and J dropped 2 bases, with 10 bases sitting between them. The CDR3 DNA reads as TGTGCCAGCAGTGAACTAGCAGACACCTACGAGCAGTACTTC. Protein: CASSELADTYEQYF.

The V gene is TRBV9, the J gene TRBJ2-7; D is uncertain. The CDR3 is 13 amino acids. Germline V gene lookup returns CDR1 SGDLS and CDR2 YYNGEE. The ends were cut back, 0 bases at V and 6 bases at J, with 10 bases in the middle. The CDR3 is CASSVDDLGEQYF. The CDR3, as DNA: TGTGCCAGCAGCGTAGATGATCTTGGCGAGCAGTACTTC.

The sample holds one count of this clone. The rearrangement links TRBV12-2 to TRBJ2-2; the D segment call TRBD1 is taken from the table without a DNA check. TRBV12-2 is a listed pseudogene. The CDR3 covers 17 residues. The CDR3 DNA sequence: TGTGCAAGTCGCTTAGCGCCGACAGGGCTCCGGGTCGGGGAGCTGTTTTTT. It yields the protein CASRLAPTGLRVGELFF.

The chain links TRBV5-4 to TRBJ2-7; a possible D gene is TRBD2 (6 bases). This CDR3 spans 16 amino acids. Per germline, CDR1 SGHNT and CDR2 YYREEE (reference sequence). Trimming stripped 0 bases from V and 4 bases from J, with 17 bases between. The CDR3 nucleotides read TGTGCCAGCAGCTTGGCCGGGGGATCCCTTCTTTACGAGCAGTACTTC. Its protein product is CASSLAGGSLLYEQYF.

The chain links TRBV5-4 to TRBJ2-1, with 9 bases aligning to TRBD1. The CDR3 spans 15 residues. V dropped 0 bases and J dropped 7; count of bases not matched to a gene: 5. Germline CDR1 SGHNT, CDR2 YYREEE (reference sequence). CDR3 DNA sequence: TGTGCCAGCAGCTTGGGGACAGGGGAGACGAATGAGCAGTTCTTC. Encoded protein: CASSLGTGETNEQFF.

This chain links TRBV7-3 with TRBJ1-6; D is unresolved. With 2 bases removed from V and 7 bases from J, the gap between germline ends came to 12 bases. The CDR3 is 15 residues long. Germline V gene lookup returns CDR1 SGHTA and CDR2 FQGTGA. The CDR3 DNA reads TGTGCCAGCAGCTTACCAAACGGCGGAAATTCACCCCTCCACTTT. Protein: CASSLPNGGNSPLHF.

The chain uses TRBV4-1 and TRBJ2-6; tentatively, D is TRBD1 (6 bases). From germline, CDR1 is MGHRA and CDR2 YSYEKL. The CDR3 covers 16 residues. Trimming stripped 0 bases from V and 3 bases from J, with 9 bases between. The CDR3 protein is CASSQDPGDGANVLTF. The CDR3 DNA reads TGCGCCAGCAGCCAAGATCCAGGGGATGGGGCCAACGTCCTGACTTTC.

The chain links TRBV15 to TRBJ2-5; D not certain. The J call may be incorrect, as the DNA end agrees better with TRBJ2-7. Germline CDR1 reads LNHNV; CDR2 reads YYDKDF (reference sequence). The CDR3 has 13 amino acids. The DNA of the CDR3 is TGTGCCACCAGCAGAAACTGGGGTTACGAGCAGTACTTC. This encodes CATSRNWGYEQYF.

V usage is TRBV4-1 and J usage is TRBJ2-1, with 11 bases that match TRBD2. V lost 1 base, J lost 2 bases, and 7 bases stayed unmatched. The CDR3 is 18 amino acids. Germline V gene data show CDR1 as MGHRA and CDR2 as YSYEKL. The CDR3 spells CASSQATSGSIPYNEQFF. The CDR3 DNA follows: TGCGCCAGCAGCCAAGCCACTAGCGGGAGCATCCCCTACAATGAGCAGTTCTTC.

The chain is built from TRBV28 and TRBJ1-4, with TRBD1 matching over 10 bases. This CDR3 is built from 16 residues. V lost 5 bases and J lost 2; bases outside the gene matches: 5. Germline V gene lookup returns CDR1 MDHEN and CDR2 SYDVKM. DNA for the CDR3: TGTGCCAGCAGTCCGGACAGGGGGGGCACTAATGAAAAACTGTTTTTT. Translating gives CASSPDRGGTNEKLFF.

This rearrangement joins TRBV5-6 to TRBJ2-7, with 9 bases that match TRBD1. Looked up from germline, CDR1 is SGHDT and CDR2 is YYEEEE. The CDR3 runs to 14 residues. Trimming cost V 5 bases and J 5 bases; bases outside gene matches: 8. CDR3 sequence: CASRTQGAGNEQYF. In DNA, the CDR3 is TGTGCCAGCAGGACACAGGGGGCAGGTAACGAGCAGTACTTC.

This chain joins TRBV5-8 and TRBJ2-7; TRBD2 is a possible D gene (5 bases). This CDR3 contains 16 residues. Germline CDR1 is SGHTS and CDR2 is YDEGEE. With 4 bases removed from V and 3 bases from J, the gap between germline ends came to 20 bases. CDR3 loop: CASSTLEGEEDYEQYF. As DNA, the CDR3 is TGTGCCAGCAGCACCCTTGAGGGAGAAGAGGACTACGAGCAGTACTTC.

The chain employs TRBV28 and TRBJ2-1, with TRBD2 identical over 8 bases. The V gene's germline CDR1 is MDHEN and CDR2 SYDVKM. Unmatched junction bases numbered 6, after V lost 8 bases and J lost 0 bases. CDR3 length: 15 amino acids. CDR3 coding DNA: TGTGCCAGCGACCCTAGCGGGTCCTCCTACAATGAGCAGTTCTTC. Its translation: CASDPSGSSYNEQFF.

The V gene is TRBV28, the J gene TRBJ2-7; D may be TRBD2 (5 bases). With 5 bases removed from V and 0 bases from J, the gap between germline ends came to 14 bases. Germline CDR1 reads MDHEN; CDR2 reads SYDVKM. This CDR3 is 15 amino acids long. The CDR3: CASSVVAGSSYEQYF. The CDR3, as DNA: TGTGCCAGCAGTGTCGTGGCGGGTAGCTCCTACGAGCAGTACTTC.

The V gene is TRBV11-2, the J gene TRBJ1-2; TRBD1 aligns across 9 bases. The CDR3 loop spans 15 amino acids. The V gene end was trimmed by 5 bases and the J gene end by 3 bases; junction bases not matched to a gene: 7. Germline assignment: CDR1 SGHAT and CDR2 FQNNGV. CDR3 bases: TGTGCCAGCAGCCCGGGACAGGGAGGCGACTATGGCTACACCTTC. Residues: CASSPGQGGDYGYTF.

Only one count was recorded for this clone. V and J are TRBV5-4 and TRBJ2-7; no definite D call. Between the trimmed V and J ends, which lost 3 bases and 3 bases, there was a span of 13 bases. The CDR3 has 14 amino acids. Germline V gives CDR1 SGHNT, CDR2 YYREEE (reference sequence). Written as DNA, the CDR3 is TGTGCCAGCAGCTACTCCAGTTCCCACTACGAGCAGTACTTC. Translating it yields CASSYSSSHYEQYF.

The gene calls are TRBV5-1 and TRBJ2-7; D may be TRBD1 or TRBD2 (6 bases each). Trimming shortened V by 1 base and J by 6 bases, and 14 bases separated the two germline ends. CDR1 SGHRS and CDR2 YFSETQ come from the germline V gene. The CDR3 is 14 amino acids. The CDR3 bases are TGCGCCAGCAGCTTGAACAGGGAGGTGTTCGAGCAGTACTTC. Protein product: CASSLNREVFEQYF.

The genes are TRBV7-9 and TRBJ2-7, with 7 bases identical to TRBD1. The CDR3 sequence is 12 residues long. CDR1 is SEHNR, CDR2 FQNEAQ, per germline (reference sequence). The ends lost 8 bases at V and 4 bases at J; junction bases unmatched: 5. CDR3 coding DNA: TGTGCCAGCGGACAGGCCTCTTACGAGCAGTACTTC. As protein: CASGQASYEQYF.

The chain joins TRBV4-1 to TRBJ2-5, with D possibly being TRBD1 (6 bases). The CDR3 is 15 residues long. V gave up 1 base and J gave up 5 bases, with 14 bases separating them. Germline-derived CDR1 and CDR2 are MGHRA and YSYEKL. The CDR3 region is CASSQGHRVGETQYF. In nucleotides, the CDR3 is TGCGCCAGCAGCCAAGGGCACAGGGTCGGTGAGACCCAGTACTTC.

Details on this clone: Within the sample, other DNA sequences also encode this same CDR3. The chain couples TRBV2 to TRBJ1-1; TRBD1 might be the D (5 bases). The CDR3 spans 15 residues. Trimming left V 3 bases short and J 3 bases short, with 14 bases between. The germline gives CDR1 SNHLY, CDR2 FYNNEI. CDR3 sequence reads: CASSDPGPWDTEAFF. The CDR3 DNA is TGTGCCAGCAGTGATCCGGGACCTTGGGACACTGAAGCTTTCTTT.

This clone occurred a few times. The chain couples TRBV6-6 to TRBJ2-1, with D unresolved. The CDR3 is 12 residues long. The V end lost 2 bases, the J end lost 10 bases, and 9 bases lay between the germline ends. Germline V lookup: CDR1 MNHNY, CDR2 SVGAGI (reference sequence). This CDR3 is CASSYDPDEQFF. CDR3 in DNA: TGTGCCAGCAGTTACGACCCTGACGAGCAGTTCTTC.

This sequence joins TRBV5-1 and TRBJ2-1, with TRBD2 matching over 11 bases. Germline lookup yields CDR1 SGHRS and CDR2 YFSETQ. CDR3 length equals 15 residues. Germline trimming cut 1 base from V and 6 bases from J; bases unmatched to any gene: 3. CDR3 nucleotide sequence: TGCGCCAGCAGCTTGAAGACTAGCGGGATCAATGAGCAGTTCTTC. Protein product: CASSLKTSGINEQFF.